The clone carrying this T cell receptor (beta chain) was observed once. The sample comes from a study of blood T cell repertoires in COVID-19. Study context: Spain, Italy and the United States supplied samples that represented acute and convalescent COVID-19. The analysed material was cDNA or gDNA that came from T cells, B-cell-depleted T cells, or PBMCs.

Followed over time, Seattle patients had been enrolled while infection was active. Authors' analysis steps: Estimation of nucleated cell counts relied on the amplification of reference gene primers. Assay: immunoSEQ multiplex PCR; the TCRdb copy retains only in-frame clones and omits some. Clone size and V and J calls were adopted from that table, with D and trimming inferred from the DNA. This repertoire shows about 70,000 clones, approximately 80% found once; its top ten account for approximately 7%. The CDR3 consists of 15 residues. The germline gives CDR1 SEHNR, CDR2 FQNEAQ (reference sequence). V was cut by 5 bases and J by 1 base, with 14 bases left in between.

The V call is TRBV7-9, the J call TRBJ2-5; D not resolved. The sample taken for sequencing was peripheral blood. This TCR was recovered from a man aged 25-45 years with COVID-19, enrolled during active disease. CDR3 protein: CASSPPDKLQETQYF. Written as DNA, the CDR3 is TGTGCCAGCAGCCCTCCCGACAAACTCCAAGAGACCCAGTACTTC.